This section outlines one T cell receptor (beta chain) sequence together with its context. Its antigen is as yet unknown. Use of 60 Vbeta and 13 Jbeta primers characterized the PCR. TCRdb keeps only in-frame clones here, not all; method: immunoSEQ multiplex PCR. The data contain more than 95,000 clones, around 80% of them singletons. This sample is drawn from a study of cytomegalovirus exposure and HLA in healthy donors. Whole-study context: Falling in the Caucasian-associated ancestry cluster were about 83% of some 400 genotyped donors.

General study findings and limits: V- and J-gene trimming in TCR beta was tied to a missense DCLRE1C variant by an analysis performed later. Sequence variants that were highly shared formed a cluster that was likely a sequencing artifact. Across all donors, roughly uniform sequencing depth was an assumption of the presence/absence analyses.

Material: PBMCs. This receptor was taken from a woman in her twenties or thirties in good health and CMV-seronegative.

CDR3 DNA sequence: TGTGCCAGTAGTATAGCCTCTACCAGCAATCAGCCCCAGCATTTT. This codes for CASSIASTSNQPQHF. The chain joins TRBV19 to TRBJ1-5; D is unresolved. CDR1 is LNHDA, CDR2 SQIVND, per germline (reference sequence). The CDR3 spans 15 residues. The ends were cut back, 1 base at V and 1 base at J, with 8 bases in the middle. The whole variable domain, filled in from reference TRBV19 and TRBJ1-5, reads DGGITQSPKYLFRKEGQNVTLSCEQNLNHDAMYWYRQDPGQGLRLIYYSQIVNDFQKGDIAEGYSVSREKKESFPLTVTSAQKNPTAFYLCASSIASTSNQPQHFGDGTRLSIL.